This T cell receptor beta chain was captured by sequencing in a study of cytomegalovirus exposure and HLA in healthy donors (dated by TCRdb to 2016 to 2017). Regarding the study in general: According to a later analysis, one platform produced both the roughly 130 validation repertoires and the 620 or so repertoires of the first cohort. In addition to the first cohort of 650 to 750 subjects, a separate validation cohort of approximately 130 different subjects was used. High-throughput TCR immunosequencing, statistical association of individual TCRs with disease status, and machine learning were combined to predict cytomegalovirus infection status. The study was designed to test whether signatures of past pathogen exposure could be identified by cataloging public T cell receptors. The full study reports these points: Subsequent analysis determined that TCRs grouped into clusters in the first cohort also showed a tendency toward co-occurrence across the 120 or so validation repertoires, and roughly 95% of cluster scores exceeded 0. In both the original and validation cohorts, the classifier was reported to diagnose cytomegalovirus status with high specificity and sensitivity. The validation cohort had no HLA typing available for a later analysis, so co-occurrence within that cohort was assessed over all 110 or so repertoires. According to the authors, the approach could potentially be generalized to other disease states and immunological phenotypes. While some public TCRs were present in many individuals, most TCR sequences turned up only very rarely across donors. In vitro tests confirmed that three of the cytomegalovirus-associated TCR beta chains recognize cytomegalovirus antigens. In the study, 164 TCR beta chains were listed as associated with cytomegalovirus.

Library preparation used the immunoSEQ multiplex PCR assay. From the authors' description of their analysis: A statistical classification framework was built for diagnosing cytomegalovirus status from the catalog of TCR beta chain sequences. TCRdb retrieved this table from immuneACCESS and kept in-frame rearrangements only. Not all clones are present; in checked studies, unresolved V genes account for under half, and no reason is known for the remainder. Clonal size and the V and J genes are those of that table, whereas D and trimming came from the DNA. Within this sample are about 65,000 clones, with roughly 94% of them counted one time only. Roughly 1.3% of the sample comes from the top ten. With respect to this clone: There is no known antigen for this receptor. The germline gene is not matched at one end of the junction; a read error may be the cause.

Separate from the approximately 700-subject first cohort, the validation cohort of roughly 130 subjects was the group to which the donors belonged. The CDR3 spans 13 residues, from the cysteine through the phenylalanine. Just the 39-base CDR3 DNA is kept, in frame starting at base 1. Reading the germline V gene (reference sequence) gives CDR1 SGHNT and CDR2 YYREEE. Specimen: PBMCs. The V gene is TRBV5-4 and the J gene is TRBJ1-1; perhaps TRBD1 is the D gene, with 5 bases matching. The sequence came from a woman aged 18-35 years in good health and CMV-seronegative. Read as DNA, the sequence is TGTGCCAGCACCTTGAGGGGAAACACTGAAGCTTTCTTT. Its translation reads: CASTLRGNTEAFF.